These 27 T cell receptor beta chains were all obtained from the same sample, sequenced in a study of regulatory T cells in long-lasting Graves disease. Specified time point: persistent/refractory GD, antithyroid drugs over 5 years with positive TRAb. PBMC-derived RNA was used for the TCR library. Library construction for TCR beta used iRepertoire HTBI primers and Arm-PCR of CDR3 regions. TCRdb called the multiplex PCR reads again in MiXCR, with one record for every CDR3 protein. The sample lists 650,000 to 850,000 distinct CDR3 sequences, around 32% occurring once. Sequenced material: peripheral blood mononuclear cells (PBMCs), taken when the disease was refractory, from a patient treated with antithyroid drugs. These receptors were taken from a female donor with Graves disease.

The rearrangement uses TRBV7-3 and TRBJ1-5; D might be TRBD1 (6 bases). This CDR3 has 16 amino acids. Trimming cost V 6 bases and J 4 bases, with 19 bases left between them. Germline V gives CDR1 SGHTA, CDR2 FQGTGA. The CDR3 DNA reads as TGTGCCAGCAGACCCGAAGGGGGTCTGAGGAATCAGCCCCAGCATTTT. It is translated as CASRPEGGLRNQPQHF.

The chain couples TRBV24-1 to TRBJ2-2; the match to TRBD2 covers 9 bases. The CDR3 extends over 18 amino acids. Germline lookup yields CDR1 KGHDR and CDR2 SFDVKD. V gave up 5 bases and J gave up 7 bases; unmatched junction bases: 16. The CDR3 loop reads CATSGLRSGRFGGGELFF. The CDR3 DNA reads TGTGCCACCAGTGGTTTACGTAGCGGGAGATTTGGGGGCGGGGAGCTGTTTTTT.

This clonotype was seen a handful of times. The chain carries TRBV20-1 and TRBJ2-1; D remains unclear. CDR1 is DFQATT, CDR2 SNEGSKA, per germline (reference sequence). V lost 7 bases and J lost 4, with 14 bases in between. This CDR3 comprises 13 residues. The CDR3 nucleotides are TGCAGTGTCAAGGGTCCCTTATACAATGAGCAGTTCTTC. This sequence encodes CSVKGPLYNEQFF.

V gene TRBV7-3 combines with J gene TRBJ1-1; TRBD1 is a possible D gene (5 bases). The germline V gene has CDR1 SGHTA and CDR2 FQGTGA. The V end was cut by 0 bases, the J end by 5 bases, with 10 bases between. The CDR3 consists of 14 residues. CDR3 sequence reads: CASSLTSPGTEAFF. Here the CDR3 DNA reads TGTGCCAGCAGCTTAACAAGTCCAGGGACTGAAGCTTTCTTT. Drawing the rest from reference TRBV7-3 and TRBJ1-1, the complete variable domain is GAGVSQTPSNKVTEKGKYVELRCDPISGHTALYWYRQSLGQGPEFLIYFQGTGAADDSGLPNDRFFAVRPEGSVSTLKIQRTERGDSAVYLCASSLTSPGTEAFFGQGTRLTVV.

This clonotype was seen once. A clone one base away is much larger, so this may be a read error. The genes are TRBV2 and TRBJ1-4; 10 bases align to TRBD1. This CDR3 comprises 15 residues. Germline V gene lookup returns CDR1 SNHLY and CDR2 FYNNEI. CDR3 region: CVSSPAGTGDEKLFF. As DNA, the CDR3 is TGTGTCAGCAGTCCGGCCGGGACAGGGGATGAAAAACTGTTTTTT.

This clonotype was detected a few times. This chain joins TRBV19 and TRBJ2-7; 7 positions agree with TRBD2. The germline V gene encodes CDR1 LNHDA and CDR2 SQIVND (reference sequence). The CDR3 loop spans 15 amino acids. V dropped 1 base and J dropped 0; count of bases not matched to a gene: 3. The CDR3 nucleotides are TGTGCCAGTAGTATAGCGGGCGGGGGCTCCTACGAGCAGTACTTC. This encodes CASSIAGGGSYEQYF.

The chain uses TRBV5-4 and TRBJ2-7; TRBD2 aligns across 14 bases. The CDR3 runs to 16 residues. V gave up 4 bases and J gave up 4 bases; unmatched junction bases: 7. Germline V CDR1 and CDR2: SGHNT, YYREEE (reference sequence). The CDR3 DNA reads TGTGCCAGCAGCCAAGGGACTAGCGGGAGCTTTTACGAGCAGTACTTC. It codes for CASSQGTSGSFYEQYF.

The chain is built from TRBV27 and TRBJ2-7, with D perhaps matching TRBD1 (6 bases). Trimming shortened V by 6 bases and J by 4 bases, and 19 bases separated the two germline ends. Per germline, CDR1 MNHEY and CDR2 SMNVEV (reference sequence). CDR3 size: 15 residues. This CDR3 reads CASSPLRGSTYEQYF. The CDR3 DNA reads TGTGCCAGCAGCCCCCTCAGGGGCTCCACTTACGAGCAGTACTTC.

The chain combines TRBV24-1 with TRBJ1-1, with 7 bases matching TRBD1. J was trimmed by 5 bases and V by 5 bases; bases with no gene match: 10. The CDR3 is 15 residues long. Per the germline V gene, CDR1 is KGHDR and CDR2 is SFDVKD. CDR3 loop: CATSAQAGGRTEAFF. In nucleotides, the CDR3 is TGTGCCACCAGTGCACAGGCAGGGGGAAGGACTGAAGCTTTCTTT.

The V call is TRBV20-1, the J call TRBJ2-7; D might be TRBD1 (5 bases). CDR3 length: 12 amino acids. Germline CDR1 and CDR2: DFQATT and SNEGSKA (reference sequence). V was clipped by 5 bases and J by 7 bases, with 15 bases between them. The DNA for the CDR3 is TGCAGTGCTGCCAGGACACCGACTGAGCAGTACTTC. Amino acid sequence: CSAARTPTEQYF.

With regard to this clonotype: This may come from a read error, since a much larger clone is one base off. CDR3 coding DNA: TGTGCCAGCAGCTTGGACACGGGCTCCTACGAGCAGCACTTC. Encoded protein: CASSLDTGSYEQHF. The chain is built from TRBV11-2 and TRBJ2-7, with D possibly being TRBD1 (5 bases). The CDR3 is 14 residues long. Per the germline V gene, CDR1 is SGHAT and CDR2 is FQNNGV.

As regards this clonotype: The CDR3 ends on some other residue instead of the conserved phenylalanine or tryptophan, so this is likely a read error. The V and J genes are TRBV18 and TRBJ1-1, with D unclear. V lost 3 bases to trimming and J lost 8 bases, with 7 bases between them. This CDR3 contains 11 residues. Germline V gene lookup returns CDR1 KGHSH and CDR2 LQKENI. CDR3 sequence reads: CASSPVGEAFS. DNA of the CDR3: TGTGCCAGCTCACCGGTAGGGGAAGCTTTCTCT.

The chain couples TRBV20-1 to TRBJ2-7; a weak D match, TRBD2 (6 bases). The length of the CDR3 is 14 residues. CDR1 is DFQATT and CDR2 is SNEGSKA in the germline V gene (reference sequence). Between the trimmed V and J ends, which lost 3 bases and 0 bases, there was a span of 12 bases. This CDR3 reads CSARFRESSYEQYF. In nucleotides, the CDR3 is TGCAGTGCTAGGTTCCGGGAGAGCTCCTACGAGCAGTACTTC.

The chain links TRBV27 to TRBJ2-7; D might be TRBD2 (5 bases). This CDR3 comprises 15 residues. Germline V lookup: CDR1 MNHEY, CDR2 SMNVEV (reference sequence). Trimming cost V 2 bases and J 3 bases, with 14 bases left between them. The CDR3, as DNA: TGTGCCAGCAGTTTAGGGATCCGGAGGATCTACGAGCAGTACTTC. Translated, it gives CASSLGIRRIYEQYF.

The chain links TRBV20-1 to TRBJ2-2; D is uncertain. Germline loops: CDR1 DFQATT, CDR2 SNEGSKA (reference sequence). CDR3 length: 15 amino acids. V dropped 0 bases and J dropped 0 bases, with 8 bases sitting between them. The DNA for the CDR3 is TGCAGTGCTAGAGAGGTGGAGACGAACACCGGGGAGCTGTTTTTT. This codes for CSAREVETNTGELFF.

This clonotype has more than one count but fewer than ten. CDR3 loop: CAWSSGRAANEQYF. Written as DNA, the CDR3 is TGTGCCTGGAGTTCCGGGAGGGCCGCCAACGAGCAGTACTTC. The rearrangement joins TRBV30 to TRBJ2-7, with TRBD2 identical over 8 bases. From germline, CDR1 is GTSNPN and CDR2 SVGIG (reference sequence). The ends lost 2 bases at V and 5 bases at J; junction bases unmatched: 8. The CDR3 consists of 14 residues. The full variable domain, its missing parts supplied by reference TRBV30 and TRBJ2-7, is SQTIHQWPATLVQPVGSPLSLECTVEGTSNPNLYWYRQAAGRGLQLLFYSVGIGQISSEVPQNLSASRPQDRQFILSSKKLLLSDSGFYLCAWSSGRAANEQYFGPGTRLTVT.

This clonotype was recorded a few times. The chain recombines TRBV3-1 with TRBJ1-1; no reliable D call. With 0 bases removed from V and 0 bases from J, the gap between germline ends came to 8 bases. Germline loops: CDR1 LGHDT, CDR2 YNNKEL (reference sequence). The length of the CDR3 is 15 residues. The CDR3 loop reads CASSQEGTMNTEAFF. The DNA of the CDR3 is TGTGCCAGCAGCCAAGAAGGCACAATGAACACTGAAGCTTTCTTT.

This clonotype came up a few times. The J gene is TRBJ1-1, the V gene TRBV9, with D unclear. The V and J ends lost 0 bases and 5 bases respectively, with 14 bases between them. Germline V gives CDR1 SGDLS, CDR2 YYNGEE. The CDR3 runs 15 residues. The CDR3 region is CASSVDRGTGTEAFF. The CDR3 DNA is TGTGCCAGCAGCGTAGACCGGGGAACGGGGACTGAAGCTTTCTTT.

This clonotype was recorded at least ten times. The CDR3 DNA is TGTGCCAGCAGGAGGACAGGGGGGCAAAGCTCCTACGAGCAGTACTTC. Translated, it gives CASRRTGGQSSYEQYF. The J gene is TRBJ2-7, the V gene TRBV6-1; 10 nucleotides line up with TRBD1. The CDR3 has 16 amino acids. Trimming at V came to 6 bases and at J to 0 bases, leaving 8 bases not matched to a gene. The germline gives CDR1 MNHNS, CDR2 SASEGT.

This rearrangement joins TRBV27 to TRBJ2-5; TRBD1 might be the D (5 bases). Germline V gives CDR1 MNHEY, CDR2 SMNVEV (reference sequence). The CDR3 is 15 residues long. V gave up 0 bases and J gave up 5 bases, with 13 bases separating them. This chain's CDR3 is CASSLSSRGSETQYF. Written as DNA, the CDR3 is TGTGCCAGCAGTTTATCGTCTAGGGGTTCGGAGACCCAGTACTTC.

The J gene is TRBJ2-5, the V gene TRBV7-2, with a possible D match to TRBD2 (6 bases). V shed 8 bases and J shed 0 bases, with 16 bases lying between them. The CDR3 runs to 15 residues. The germline V gene encodes CDR1 SGHTA and CDR2 FQGNSA. The CDR3 spells CASARSTGDQETQYF. CDR3 sequence (DNA): TGTGCCAGCGCAAGGTCTACGGGGGACCAAGAGACCCAGTACTTC.

The sample holds a few counts of this clonotype. V and J are TRBV6-1 and TRBJ2-2; 7 nucleotides agree with TRBD2. Germline V gene data show CDR1 as MNHNS and CDR2 as SASEGT. Germline trimming cut 5 bases from V and 1 base from J; bases unmatched to any gene: 7. CDR3 length: 16 amino acids. Here the CDR3 reads CASSPGVAGNTGELFF. The CDR3 coding sequence is TGTGCCAGCAGTCCCGGAGTAGCGGGGAACACCGGGGAGCTGTTTTTT.

This clonotype was seen repeatedly, ten times or more. The chain couples TRBV15 to TRBJ1-1; D is unclear. Trimming removed 1 base at V and 1 base at J, with 4 bases between. The CDR3 totals 13 residues. Germline V gene lookup returns CDR1 LNHNV and CDR2 YYDKDF (reference sequence). CDR3 DNA sequence: TGTGCCACCAGCAGAGTGGGGAACACTGAAGCTTTCTTT. It is translated as CATSRVGNTEAFF.

The chain is built from TRBV3-1 and TRBJ1-1; tentatively, D is TRBD1 (5 bases). V was pared by 3 bases and J by 7 bases, with 15 bases between. CDR1 and CDR2 (germline): LGHDT, YNNKEL (reference sequence). CDR3 length equals 14 residues. In DNA, the CDR3 is TGTGCCAGCAGCCAGGATGACAGACCGCTTGAAGCTTTCTTT. This codes for CASSQDDRPLEAFF. The whole variable domain, remainder taken from reference TRBV3-1 and TRBJ1-1, is DTAVSQTPKYLVTQMGNDKSIKCEQNLGHDTMYWYKQDSKKFLKIMFSYNNKELIINETVPNRFSPKSPDKAHLNLHINSLELGDSAVYFCASSQDDRPLEAFFGQGTRLTVV.

In this sample, this clonotype turned up many times. J is TRBJ1-1 and V is TRBV2, with D unresolved. Trimming shortened V by 5 bases and J by 4 bases, and 5 bases separated the two germline ends. The CDR3 has 11 amino acids. Germline values: CDR1 SNHLY, CDR2 FYNNEI. The CDR3: CASSRVTEAFF. CDR3 nucleotides: TGTGCCAGCAGTAGGGTCACTGAAGCTTTCTTT. The variable domain in full, with the rest retrieved from reference TRBV2 and TRBJ1-1, is EPEVTQTPSHQVTQMGQEVILRCVPISNHLYFYWYRQILGQKVEFLVSFYNNEISEKSEIFDDQFSVERPDGSNFTLKIRSTKLEDSAMYFCASSRVTEAFFGQGTRLTVV.

This chain connects TRBV28 to TRBJ1-2, with TRBD1 as a possible D gene (5 bases). Trimming cost V 6 bases and J 5 bases, with 16 bases left between them. The CDR3 covers 14 residues. Germline V CDR1 and CDR2: MDHEN, SYDVKM. DNA of the CDR3: TGTGCCAGCAGCTTAGGAGGGGCGTGGTATGGCTACACCTTC. It translates to CASSLGGAWYGYTF.

Details on this clonotype: One junction end does not reproduce the germline sequence, and a read error may be involved. The chain has TRBV6-1 and TRBJ1-4; 7 nucleotides agree with TRBD1. The CDR3 runs 19 residues. Germline V gene data show CDR1 as MNHNS and CDR2 as SASEGT. CDR3 coding DNA: TGTGCCAGCAATGAAGCGCGGATCACAGGGGCAAGAACTAATGAAAAACTGTTTTTT. Its translation: CASNEARITGARTNEKLFF.